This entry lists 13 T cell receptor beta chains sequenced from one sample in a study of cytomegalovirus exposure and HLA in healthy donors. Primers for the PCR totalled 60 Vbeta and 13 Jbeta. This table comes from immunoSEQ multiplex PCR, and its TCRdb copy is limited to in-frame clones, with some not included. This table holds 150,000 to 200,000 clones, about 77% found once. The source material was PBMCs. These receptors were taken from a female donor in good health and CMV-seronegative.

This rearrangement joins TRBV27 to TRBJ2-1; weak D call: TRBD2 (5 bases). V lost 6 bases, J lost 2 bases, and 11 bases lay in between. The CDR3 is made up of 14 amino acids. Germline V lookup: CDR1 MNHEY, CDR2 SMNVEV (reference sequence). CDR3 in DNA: TGTGCCAGCAGGGAAGTCGGGACCTACAATGAGCAGTTCTTC. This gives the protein CASREVGTYNEQFF.

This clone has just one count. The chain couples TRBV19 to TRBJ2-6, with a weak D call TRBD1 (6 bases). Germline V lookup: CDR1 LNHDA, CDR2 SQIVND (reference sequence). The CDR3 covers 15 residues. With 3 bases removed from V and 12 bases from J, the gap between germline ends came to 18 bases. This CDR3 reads CASSIEGYNRAVLTF. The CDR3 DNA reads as TGTGCCAGTAGTATCGAGGGTTATAACAGGGCCGTCCTGACTTTC.

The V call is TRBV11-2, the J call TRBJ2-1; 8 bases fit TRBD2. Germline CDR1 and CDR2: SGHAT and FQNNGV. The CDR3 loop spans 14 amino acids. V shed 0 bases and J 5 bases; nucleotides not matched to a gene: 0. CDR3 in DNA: TGTGCCAGCAGCTTAGACGGGGGGGACAATGAGCAGTTCTTC. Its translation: CASSLDGGDNEQFF.

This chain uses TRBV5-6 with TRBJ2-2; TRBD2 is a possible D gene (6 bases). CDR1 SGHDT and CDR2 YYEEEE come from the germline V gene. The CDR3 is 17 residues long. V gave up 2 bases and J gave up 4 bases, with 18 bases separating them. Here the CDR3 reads CASSFSGTPFPTGELFF. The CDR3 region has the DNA TGTGCCAGCAGCTTCTCCGGGACTCCCTTCCCCACCGGGGAGCTGTTTTTT.

CDR3 sequence: CASSLDDRGPYEQYF. In DNA form, the CDR3 reads TGTGCCAGCAGCTTAGACGACAGGGGGCCATACGAGCAGTACTTC. The V and J genes are TRBV7-3 and TRBJ2-7, with TRBD1 matching over 10 bases. The trim removed 2 bases at V and 4 bases at J, leaving 5 bases unmatched. Looked up from germline, CDR1 is SGHTA and CDR2 is FQGTGA. The CDR3 loop spans 15 amino acids.

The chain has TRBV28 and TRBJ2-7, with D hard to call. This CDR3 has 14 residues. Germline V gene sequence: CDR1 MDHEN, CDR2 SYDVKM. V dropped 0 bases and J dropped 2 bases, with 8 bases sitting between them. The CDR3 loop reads CASSLWGPPYEQYF. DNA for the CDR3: TGTGCCAGCAGTTTATGGGGCCCTCCCTACGAGCAGTACTTC.

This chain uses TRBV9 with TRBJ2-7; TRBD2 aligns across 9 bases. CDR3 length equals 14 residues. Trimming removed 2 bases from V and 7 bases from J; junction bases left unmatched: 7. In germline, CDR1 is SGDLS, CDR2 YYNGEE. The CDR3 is CASSVGGGVEEQYF. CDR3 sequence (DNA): TGTGCCAGCAGCGTTGGCGGGGGGGTGGAGGAGCAGTACTTC.

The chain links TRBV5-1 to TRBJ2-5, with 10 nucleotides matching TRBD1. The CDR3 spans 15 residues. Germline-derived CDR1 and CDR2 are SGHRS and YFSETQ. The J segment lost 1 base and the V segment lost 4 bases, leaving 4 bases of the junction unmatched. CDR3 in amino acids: CASSLGQGVQETQYF. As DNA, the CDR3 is TGCGCCAGCAGCCTTGGACAGGGGGTCCAAGAGACCCAGTACTTC.

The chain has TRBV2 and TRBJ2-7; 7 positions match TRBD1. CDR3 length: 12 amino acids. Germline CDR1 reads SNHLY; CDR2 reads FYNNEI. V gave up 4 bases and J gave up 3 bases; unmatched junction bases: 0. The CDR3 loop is CASSGDSYEQYF. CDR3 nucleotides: TGTGCCAGCAGTGGGGACAGCTACGAGCAGTACTTC.

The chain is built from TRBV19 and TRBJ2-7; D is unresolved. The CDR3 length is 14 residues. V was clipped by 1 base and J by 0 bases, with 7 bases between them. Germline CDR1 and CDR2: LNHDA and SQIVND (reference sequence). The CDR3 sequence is CASSIVGTSYEQYF. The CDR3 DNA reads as TGTGCCAGTAGTATAGTGGGCACCTCCTACGAGCAGTACTTC.

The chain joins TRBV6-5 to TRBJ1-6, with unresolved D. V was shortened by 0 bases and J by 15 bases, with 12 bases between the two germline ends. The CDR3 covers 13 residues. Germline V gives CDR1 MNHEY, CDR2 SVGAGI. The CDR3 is CASSYSLLRGLHF. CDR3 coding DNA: TGTGCCAGCAGTTACTCTCTTCTGCGGGGCCTCCACTTT.

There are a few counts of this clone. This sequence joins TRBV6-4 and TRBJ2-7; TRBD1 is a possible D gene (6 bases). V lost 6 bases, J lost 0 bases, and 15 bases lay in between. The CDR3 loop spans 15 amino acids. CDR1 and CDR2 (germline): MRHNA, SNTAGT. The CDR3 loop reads CASSLRQGNSYEQYF. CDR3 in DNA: TGTGCCAGCAGCTTACGGCAGGGGAACTCCTACGAGCAGTACTTC.

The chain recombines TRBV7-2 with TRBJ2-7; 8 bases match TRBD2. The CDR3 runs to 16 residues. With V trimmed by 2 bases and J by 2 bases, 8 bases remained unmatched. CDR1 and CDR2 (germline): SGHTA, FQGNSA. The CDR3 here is CASSLLRAGGAYEQYF. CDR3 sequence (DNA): TGTGCCAGCAGCTTACTGAGGGCGGGAGGTGCCTACGAGCAGTACTTC.